This T cell receptor (beta chain) was profiled in a study of shared clonotypes between healthy human individuals (dated by TCRdb to the early 2020s). Regarding the research as a whole: A few men and two women, aged 18 to 49 years, made up the cohort. For each donor, three plates each were used for CD4 naive and CD4 memory, two plates were used for CD8 naive, and one plate was used for CD8 memory. To increase sequencing depth and limit assay-specific biases, different laboratories used diverse techniques to prepare libraries and sequence TCR repertoires. To estimate repertoire size and how much clonotype sharing occurs between individuals, the study deeply sequenced the blood TCR repertoires of roughly 5 healthy adults. Each donor's leukapheresis produced roughly between roughly 0.85 and 10 billion PBMCs.

TCR CDR3 regions were amplified from genomic DNA by multiplex PCR using the deep immunoSEQ assay. For each cell subset, the extracted genomic DNA was distributed evenly across all wells of several immunoSEQ 96-well plates, and each plate served as one replicate. For sorted subsets, approximately 200 ng of genomic DNA, equivalent to 25,000 to 35,000 T cell genomes, went into each replicate PCR. Purified libraries were quantified with a Qubit 3.0 fluorometer, sized on a Bioanalyzer 2100, and re-quantified with the KAPA Library Quantification kit. Each immunoSEQ 96-well plate was sequenced on its own single-read 150-cycle Illumina NextSeq 550 flow cell. The original methods were these. Because the immunoSEQ output included only junctional sequences and no quality scores, the filtering could not be the same as the filtering used for full-length reads. To assign V/J genes and CDR3, sequences were annotated against IMGT germline references using PyIR, a Python wrapper for IgBLAST v1.9. Any read was removed if the V/J assignment was weak (E-value above 1e-6), the CDR3 was missing, or the read contained stop codons, out-of-frame junctions, or ambiguous translated residues. V3J clonotypes were defined as sequences sharing an identical inferred V gene, J gene, and CDR3 amino acid sequence. To compute the percentage overlap between repertoires, the number of shared unique clonotypes was divided by the size of the smaller repertoire. Repertoire richness was assessed with RTK rarefaction, the Chao1 estimator, and Recon v2.1 estimates of unobserved clonotypes. Generation probabilities were computed with OLGA for all TCRbeta clonotypes obtained by the gDNA method from a handful of donors. Imported from immuneACCESS, the table was reduced by TCRdb to in-frame sequences with V and J called. These copies leave out some clones; in studies compared against another copy, an unresolved V gene accounts for under half, and the cause of the remainder is not known. That table furnishes V, J and clone size, whereas the DNA furnished D and trimming. In all, the sample holds 2 million to 3 million clones, and over 85% of those were seen once. The ten largest account for 0.35% to 0.45% of the sample.

With respect to this clone: There is no known antigen for this receptor. No quality values exist for individual bases; no much larger clone is one base distant.

What the work shows at the level of the full study, not this receptor alone: Clonotypes shared by all four sorted-subset donors showed higher generation probabilities than non-shared clonotypes. Sampling was restricted to blood, and TCR repertoires in tissue are likely to differ from TCR repertoires in blood. Because the study included a small number of donors, the genetic and exposure-history diversity represented was limited. Pairwise subsampling led to the expectation that sequencing depth would affect the degree of clonotype sharing among donors. Even with the large sequencing depth, rarefaction of the sorted-subset datasets indicated that sequencing was incomplete. Across four donors, around 5% of naive CD4, 3% to 4% of naive CD8, approximately 2.5% of memory CD4, and approximately 0.42% of memory CD8 clonotypes were shared. Estimated clonotype richness was generally larger for naive than for memory subsets.

The donors were healthy, HIV-negative adults who had no recently reported acute infections or vaccinations. Every donor was a Caucasian adult residing in Nashville, Tennessee, USA. CD4+ T cells were enriched by magnetic negative selection, after which naive cells were positively selected on CD45RA and the negative fraction was taken as the memory subset. Blood was obtained by leukapheresis, after which PBMCs were separated by Ficoll-Histopaque density gradient centrifugation and cryopreserved in liquid nitrogen vapor phase. Analytical flow cytometry was used to check the purity and quantity of each magnetically sorted T cell population. Genomic DNA was isolated from each sorted fraction and quantified by UV absorbance on a Nanodrop 2000c. Relative to germline, V is 0 bases shorter and J is 2 bases shorter, with 11 bases between their ends. In the germline V gene, CDR1 corresponds to SGHRS and CDR2 to YFSETQ. The CDR3 measures 15 amino acids from cysteine to phenylalanine. Kept here is only the CDR3 DNA, which spans 45 bases and is read in frame from base 1.

The TCR sequence derives from a man aged 18-30 years in good health. Some clones in this sample may be carry-over from other donors' samples. The sample taken for sequencing was naive CD4+ T cells from PBMCs. The cell subset or site label of this sample denotes: CD45RA+ positively selected. The chain uses TRBV5-1 and TRBJ2-5; TRBD1 is a weak D gene call, 6 bases matching. At the DNA level, the sequence is TGCGCCAGCAGCTTGGAGGCAGGGGTACAAGAGACCCAGTACTTC. It specifies CASSLEAGVQETQYF.